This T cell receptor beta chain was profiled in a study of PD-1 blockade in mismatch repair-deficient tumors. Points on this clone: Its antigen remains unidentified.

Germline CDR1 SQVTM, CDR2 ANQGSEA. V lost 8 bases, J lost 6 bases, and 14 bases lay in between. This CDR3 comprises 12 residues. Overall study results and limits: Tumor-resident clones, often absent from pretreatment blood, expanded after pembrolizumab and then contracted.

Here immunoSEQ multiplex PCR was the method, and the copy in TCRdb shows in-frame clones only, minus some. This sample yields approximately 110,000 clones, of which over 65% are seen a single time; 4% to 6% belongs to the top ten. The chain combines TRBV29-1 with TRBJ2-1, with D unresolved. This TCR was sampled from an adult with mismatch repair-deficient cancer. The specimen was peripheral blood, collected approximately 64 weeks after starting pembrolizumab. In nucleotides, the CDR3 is TGCAGCTCAAACGCCCAAGGCAATGAGCAGTTCTTC. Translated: CSSNAQGNEQFF.